This T cell receptor (beta chain) originates from a study of cytomegalovirus exposure and HLA in healthy donors. This CDR3 is built from 11 residues. Germline V gene sequence: CDR1 MNHEY, CDR2 SVGAGI. V was clipped by 6 bases and J by 8 bases, with 7 bases between them. Study-wide points: For most TCR sequences rarity was the rule, although some public TCRs occurred in many donors.

As to this clone: Its antigen is not identified.

Clones were sequenced by immunoSEQ multiplex PCR, and TCRdb holds only the in-frame ones, with some missing. This sample has under 200,000 clones, with approximately 96% found just once. The receptor comes from a woman between 18 and 29 years old in good health and CMV-seronegative. The chain has TRBV6-5 and TRBJ1-4; D is uncertain. Sequencing input: PBMCs. Here the CDR3 reads CASRTREKLFF. Written as DNA, the CDR3 is TGTGCCAGCAGAACTAGGGAAAAACTGTTTTTT.